The next 27 T cell receptor beta chains were all read from a single sample in a study of T cell responses to AZD1222 COVID-19 vaccine (dated by TCRdb to the early 2020s). Receptors were amplified or captured by the immunoSEQ multiplex PCR assay. As stored in TCRdb, this immuneACCESS dataset retains in-frame rearrangements with V and J assigned. A fraction of the clones does not appear; measured against another copy, unresolved V genes explain less than half of the discrepancy, and the remainder lacks a known reason. Present in this sample are hundreds of thousands of clones, under 95% of which were seen just once. Jointly, the top ten make up 0.9% to 1.1% of the sample. What this sample's time point label stands for: baseline before first vaccination. The sample's treatment or condition label is to be understood as: meningococcal conjugate vaccine given as trial control. The sample consisted of peripheral blood, taken on day 0 of MenACWY control vaccination. Every receptor here comes from an adult in good health.

The chain joins TRBV30 to TRBJ1-6, with 7 bases lining up with TRBD1. There are 14 residues in the CDR3. The V gene end was trimmed by 0 bases and the J gene end by 9 bases; junction bases not matched to a gene: 5. The germline CDR1 and CDR2 sequences are GTSNPN and SVGIG (reference sequence). The CDR3 DNA reads as TGTGCCTGGAGTGTAGGACAGGCATCTTCACCCCTCCACTTT. The encoded protein is CAWSVGQASSPLHF.

This chain uses TRBV19 with TRBJ1-6; D remains ambiguous. The V end was cut by 8 bases, the J end by 6 bases, with 11 bases between. The germline CDR1 and CDR2 sequences are LNHDA and SQIVND (reference sequence). The CDR3 has 13 residues. The CDR3 spells CASRTDSNSPLHF. The CDR3 DNA sequence: TGTGCCAGTCGGACGGACTCTAATTCACCCCTCCACTTT.

The chain carries TRBV7-9 and TRBJ2-5, with 13 bases matching TRBD2. Germline values: CDR1 SEHNR, CDR2 FQNEAQ (reference sequence). The CDR3 length is 16 residues. Trimming removed 5 bases from V and 1 base from J; junction bases left unmatched: 4. CDR3 sequence: CASSLGLAGAQETQYF. The CDR3 DNA reads as TGTGCCAGCAGCCTTGGACTAGCGGGGGCCCAAGAGACCCAGTACTTC.

This clone was picked up one time. The CDR3 region is CASRGRGETQYF. CDR3 nucleotides: TGTGCCAGCAGAGGCCGCGGGGAGACCCAGTACTTC. The rearrangement joins TRBV27 to TRBJ2-5, with D maybe TRBD2 (5 bases). Germline V gene data show CDR1 as MNHEY and CDR2 as SMNVEV (reference sequence). Trimming removed 6 bases from V and 5 bases from J, with 10 bases in between. The CDR3 contains 12 residues.

This clone was observed once. V and J are TRBV6-6 and TRBJ1-1; the D is unclear. The germline V gene encodes CDR1 MNHNY and CDR2 SVGAGI (reference sequence). The CDR3 consists of 12 residues. Trimming pared 2 bases from V and 5 bases from J, leaving 6 bases between. CDR3: CASSYLGTEAFF. The CDR3 coding sequence is TGTGCCAGCAGTTACCTCGGGACTGAAGCTTTCTTT.

The genes are TRBV7-6 and TRBJ2-1, with D perhaps assigned TRBD1 or TRBD2 (5 bases each). This CDR3 spans 14 amino acids. CDR1 SGHVS and CDR2 FNYEAQ come from the germline V gene. V lost 1 base and J 10 bases, leaving 14 bases between the germline ends. CDR3 residues: CASSLDGTQLEQFF. The CDR3 DNA follows: TGTGCCAGCAGCTTAGACGGGACCCAATTGGAGCAGTTCTTC.

The gene calls are TRBV2 and TRBJ1-2; D gene ambiguous. The CDR3 totals 14 residues. CDR1 is SNHLY, CDR2 FYNNEI, per germline. Trimming stripped 1 base from V and 4 bases from J, with 10 bases between. As DNA, the CDR3 is TGTGCCAGCAGTGAAGAGTTCGGCAGCTATGGCTACACCTTC. As protein: CASSEEFGSYGYTF.

The chain links TRBV15 to TRBJ2-5; 8 bases line up with TRBD2. This CDR3 contains 13 residues. Germline-derived CDR1 and CDR2 are LNHNV and YYDKDF (reference sequence). V lost 5 bases to trimming and J lost 5 bases; unmatched junction nucleotides: 4. For the CDR3, the DNA is TGTGCCACCAGCTTGCCGGGAGGGGAGACCCAGTACTTC. Amino acid sequence: CATSLPGGETQYF.

The genes are TRBV15 and TRBJ2-3; 8 bases match TRBD2. The ends lost 0 bases at V and 2 bases at J; junction bases unmatched: 13. Per the germline V gene, CDR1 is LNHNV and CDR2 is YYDKDF (reference sequence). The length of the CDR3 is 19 residues. The CDR3 region is CATSRDLFNGGAATDTQYF. CDR3 in DNA: TGTGCCACCAGCAGAGATCTATTTAACGGGGGGGCCGCCACAGATACGCAGTATTTT.

The gene calls are TRBV10-3 and TRBJ1-2; TRBD1 aligns across 7 bases. The CDR3 covers 13 residues. Trimming at V came to 10 bases and at J to 4 bases, leaving 9 bases not matched to a gene. Germline V gene sequence: CDR1 ENHRY, CDR2 SYGVKD. CDR3 protein: CATLGQESYGYTF. As DNA, the CDR3 is TGTGCCACGCTCGGACAGGAGAGCTATGGCTACACCTTC.

The chain employs TRBV19 and TRBJ1-6, with D perhaps matching TRBD1 (5 bases). Germline V gene data show CDR1 as LNHDA and CDR2 as SQIVND (reference sequence). Trimming shortened V by 5 bases and J by 7 bases, and 12 bases separated the two germline ends. CDR3 length: 14 amino acids. The CDR3 reads CASSRQTENSPLHF. The CDR3 DNA sequence: TGTGCCAGTAGTCGACAGACCGAGAATTCACCCCTCCACTTT.

The J gene is TRBJ1-2, the V gene TRBV11-2; D possibly corresponds to TRBD1 (6 bases). The germline V gene has CDR1 SGHAT and CDR2 FQNNGV. Trimming took 4 bases from V and 8 from J, leaving 14 bases between them. CDR3 length: 13 amino acids. The CDR3 bases are TGTGCCAGCAGCTCCAACAGGGCCTACGGCTACACCTTC. Its protein is CASSSNRAYGYTF.

The chain recombines TRBV30 with TRBJ2-7; TRBD2 agrees at 9 bases. The germline CDR1 and CDR2 sequences are GTSNPN and SVGIG (reference sequence). CDR3 size: 15 residues. Trimming at V came to 4 bases and at J to 3 bases, leaving 10 bases not matched to a gene. The CDR3: CAWMRGGAAYYEQYF. The CDR3 DNA reads as TGTGCCTGGATGCGCGGGGGGGCCGCCTACTACGAGCAGTACTTC.

The V and J genes are TRBV29-1 and TRBJ1-2; tentatively, D is TRBD1 (6 bases). CDR1 is SQVTM and CDR2 is ANQGSEA in the germline V gene. This CDR3 comprises 14 residues. Between the trimmed V and J ends, which lost 6 bases and 6 bases, there was a span of 20 bases. The chain's CDR3 is CSVERGNGGHGYTF. The CDR3 DNA sequence: TGCAGCGTGGAAAGGGGGAATGGGGGTCATGGCTACACCTTC.

This chain joins TRBV7-6 and TRBJ2-2; either TRBD1 or TRBD2 may fit D (5 bases each). Trimming cost V 3 bases and J 4 bases, with 9 bases left between them. Germline CDR1 SGHVS, CDR2 FNYEAQ. The CDR3 extends over 14 amino acids. The CDR3 coding sequence is TGTGCCAGCAGCTTGCGAGGGGCCACCGGGGAGCTGTTTTTT. Translation: CASSLRGATGELFF.

This clone was seen just once. V is TRBV10-3 and J is TRBJ1-2; TRBD1 might be the D (6 bases). The V and J ends lost 3 bases and 0 bases respectively, with 14 bases between them. The length of the CDR3 is 16 residues. From germline, CDR1 is ENHRY and CDR2 SYGVKD. CDR3 bases: TGTGCCATCAGTGATTCTCAGGGGAAAGCTAACTATGGCTACACCTTC. It yields the protein CAISDSQGKANYGYTF.

The genes are TRBV6-5 and TRBJ1-5; D possibly corresponds to TRBD1 (5 bases). The V gene's germline CDR1 is MNHEY and CDR2 SVGAGI. The CDR3 has 15 amino acids. Deletions cut 5 bases from V and 5 bases from J, with 16 bases between. CDR3 residues: CASSRDPASHQPQHF. CDR3 DNA: TGTGCCAGCAGTAGGGACCCGGCGTCCCATCAGCCCCAGCATTTT.

The rearrangement joins TRBV29-1 to TRBJ2-7; TRBD1 aligns across 8 bases. The germline V gene encodes CDR1 SQVTM and CDR2 ANQGSEA. Trimming removed 7 bases from V and 0 bases from J; junction bases left unmatched: 2. The CDR3 runs 12 residues. The CDR3 region is CSARGLSYEQYF. The CDR3 bases are TGCAGCGCCAGGGGGCTCTCCTACGAGCAGTACTTC.

This rearrangement joins TRBV5-5 to TRBJ1-2; possible D gene TRBD1, 6 bases. V was trimmed by 4 bases and J by 4 bases, leaving 20 bases between them. Germline CDR1 is SGHKS and CDR2 is YYEKEE (reference sequence). There are 16 residues in the CDR3. The CDR3 region has the DNA TGTGCCAGCAGCCCGGACATTTTAGGGGGGGCCTATGGCTACACCTTC. Translation gives CASSPDILGGAYGYTF.

The rearrangement links TRBV18 to TRBJ1-3, with 8 bases fitting TRBD1. The CDR3 has 17 residues. Trimming removed 3 bases from V and 4 bases from J; junction bases left unmatched: 11. Germline loops: CDR1 KGHSH, CDR2 LQKENI. As DNA, the CDR3 is TGTGCCAGCTCACCGACCCTGGCAGGGGGCCAAGGAAACACCATATATTTT. Amino acid sequence: CASSPTLAGGQGNTIYF.

This chain joins TRBV5-1 and TRBJ1-1; TRBD1 might be the D (5 bases). Germline CDR1 is SGHRS and CDR2 is YFSETQ. The CDR3 is 14 amino acids. Trimming cost V 0 bases and J 10 bases, with 16 bases left between them. In nucleotides, the CDR3 is TGCGCCAGCAGCTTGGGTCAGGGCCTGGTTGGAGCTTTCTTT. The encoded protein is CASSLGQGLVGAFF. Full variable domain (rest looked up from reference TRBV5-1 and TRBJ1-1): KAGVTQTPRYLIKTRGQQVTLSCSPISGHRSVSWYQQTPGQGLQFLFEYFSETQRNKGNFPGRFSGRQFSNSRSEMNVSTLELGDSALYLCASSLGQGLVGAFFGQGTRLTVV.

The rearrangement links TRBV11-2 to TRBJ1-4; D is ambiguous. The CDR3 consists of 13 residues. Germline V lookup: CDR1 SGHAT, CDR2 FQNNGV. The V and J ends lost 6 bases and 7 bases respectively, with 12 bases between them. The CDR3 sequence: CASRKPGPEKLFF. The CDR3, as DNA: TGTGCCAGCAGGAAGCCGGGCCCTGAAAAACTGTTTTTT.

This clone was counted a few times. The chain carries TRBV4-1 and TRBJ2-7, with D unclear. The V gene's germline CDR1 is MGHRA and CDR2 YSYEKL. The V and J ends lost 1 base and 3 bases respectively, with 7 bases between them. The CDR3 length is 13 residues. The CDR3 DNA reads as TGCGCCAGCAGCCAAGCGTCAGGCTACGAGCAGTACTTC. Its translation is CASSQASGYEQYF.

The rearrangement links TRBV28 to TRBJ2-1, with TRBD2 identical over 12 bases. CDR3 length equals 16 residues. V shed 3 bases, J shed 3 bases, and the junction held 3 bases outside the gene matches. Germline-derived CDR1 and CDR2 are MDHEN and SYDVKM. The CDR3 region is CASSFPSGGGYNEQFF. The CDR3 coding sequence is TGTGCCAGCAGTTTCCCTAGCGGGGGGGGCTACAATGAGCAGTTCTTC.

The V call is TRBV24-1, the J call TRBJ2-1, with D unresolved. This CDR3 region has 11 residues. Germline V CDR1 and CDR2: KGHDR, SFDVKD. V lost 6 bases and J 7 bases, leaving 6 bases between the germline ends. CDR3: CATSQANEQFF. The CDR3 nucleotides read TGTGCCACCAGTCAAGCGAATGAGCAGTTCTTC.

The chain employs TRBV9 and TRBJ1-6; 7 nucleotides agree with TRBD1. V shed 0 bases and J 9 bases; nucleotides not matched to a gene: 9. CDR3 length equals 16 residues. Germline CDR1 is SGDLS and CDR2 is YYNGEE. The CDR3 DNA reads as TGTGCCAGCAGCGTAGCCCCCGGGACAGATCGTTCACCCCTCCACTTT. It encodes CASSVAPGTDRSPLHF.

This clone was observed a single time. A junction boundary mismatches the germline segment, possibly from a read error. The chain is built from TRBV5-1 and TRBJ1-6, with D maybe TRBD1 (5 bases). The CDR3 has 15 amino acids. Germline assignment: CDR1 SGHRS and CDR2 YFSETQ. CDR3 DNA sequence: TGCGCCAGCACCTTGGGGTGGCAGGGTAATTCACCCCTCCACTTT. It encodes CASTLGWQGNSPLHF.